The T cell receptor (beta chain) described here comes from a study of OX40 agonist ivuxolimab in advanced cancers. Study details: Previous treatment with anti-PD-1, anti-PD-L1 or anti-CTLA-4 therapy was allowed; 35% to 50% had received some. General study points: Antigens targeted by the expanded peripheral T cells were not determined.

For this clone: Its antigen remains unknown. The sample contains more than one DNA sequence encoding this CDR3.

The V gene's germline CDR1 is SGHTA and CDR2 FQGNSA. There are 14 residues in the CDR3. Trimming cost V 1 base and J 0 bases, with 7 bases left between them. Autoimmune disease history or systemic immunosuppression barred patients. Some clones are missing from TCRdb's copy, which holds only in-frame ones; the method was immunoSEQ multiplex PCR. Here the sample spans fewer than 80,000 clones, roughly 86% being singletons. Specimen: CD4+ or CD8+ T cells sorted from blood, collected in a trial of the OX40 agonist ivuxolimab. The clonotype was recovered from an adult with an advanced solid tumor such as melanoma, head and neck, liver or kidney cancer. V is TRBV7-2 and J is TRBJ2-7; tentatively, D is TRBD2 (5 bases). The CDR3 sequence is CASSLVGSSYEQYF. The DNA for the CDR3 is TGTGCCAGCAGCTTAGTGGGGAGCTCCTACGAGCAGTACTTC.